A selection of T cell receptor beta chains follows, all from one sample in a study of early T cells in non-severe SARS-CoV-2 infection. From the 5' RACE reads, TCRdb called clonotypes with MiXCR, one entry per CDR3 protein. The table has about 110,000 distinct CDR3 sequences, 9.5% to 13% seen once; the top ten hold less than 3.5%. Input material: whole blood. These receptors were obtained from an adult who was a healthcare worker with PCR-confirmed SARS-CoV-2 infection or an uninfected control (not recorded which). CDR3s include the opening cysteine and the closing phenylalanine or tryptophan. A D gene is named only where the DNA matches it firmly. Some rows mark clone size as missing; the rest say once, few, many or name a class of expanded clone.

V	size	J	D	CDR3	DNA
TRBV28	NA	TRBJ1-2	NA	CASSTLMVPSFGYTF	TGTGCCAGCAGTACCCTTATGGTCCCGTCATTCGGCTACACCTTC
TRBV10-3	NA	TRBJ2-3	TRBD2	CAISGYLAGVGTDTQYF	TGTGCCATCAGTGGATACTTGGCGGGAGTGGGCACAGATACGCAGTATTTT
TRBV30	NA	TRBJ1-1	NA	CAWSRSMTEAFF	TGTGCCTGGAGTCGGAGTATGACTGAAGCTTTCTTT
TRBV29-1	few	TRBJ2-7	TRBD1	CSVQGATYEQYF	TGCAGCGTCCAGGGGGCGACCTACGAGCAGTACTTC
TRBV11-2	many	TRBJ2-3	TRBD2	CASSPTLTSGYTDTQYF	TGTGCCAGCAGCCCCACCCTGACTAGCGGATACACAGATACGCAGTATTTT
TRBV11-3	few	TRBJ2-1	TRBD2	CASSSLAGGLNEQFF	TGTGCCAGCAGCTCGTTAGCGGGGGGCCTCAATGAGCAGTTCTTC
TRBV30	NA	TRBJ1-1	NA	CAWSLSDRILNTEAFF	TGTGCCTGGAGCTTATCGGATCGGATCCTTAACACTGAAGCTTTCTTT
TRBV5-1	few	TRBJ2-2	NA	CASSWETAGELFF	TGCGCCAGCAGTTGGGAGACGGCCGGGGAGCTGTTTTTT
TRBV19	many	TRBJ2-5	NA	CASRTDRKQETQYF	TGTGCCAGTAGAACTGACAGGAAGCAAGAGACCCAGTACTTC
TRBV20-1	many	TRBJ2-3	NA	CSAYREADTQYF	TGCAGTGCTTACAGGGAGGCAGATACGCAGTATTTT
TRBV28	few	TRBJ2-5	NA	CASSSTQRAQYF	TGTGCCAGCAGCTCGACCCAAAGGGCCCAGTACTTC
TRBV6-5	many	TRBJ2-5	NA	CASSSPNGKTQYF	TGTGCCAGCTCGTCTCCGAACGGGAAGACCCAGTACTTC
TRBV5-4	few	TRBJ1-1	NA	CASSLAKGARTEAFF	TGTGCCAGCAGCTTGGCTAAAGGGGCGAGGACTGAAGCTTTCTTT
TRBV2	NA	TRBJ1-2	TRBD1	CASTYRGSGYGYTF	TGTGCCAGCACCTACAGGGGGTCTGGCTATGGCTACACCTTC
TRBV12-3/TRBV12-4	NA	TRBJ2-1	NA	CASSLERTRTNNEQFF	TGTGCCAGCAGTTTGGAGCGGACTCGCACAAACAATGAGCAGTTCTTC
TRBV9	NA	TRBJ2-1	NA	CASSAHPASYNEQFF	TGTGCCAGCAGTGCCCACCCAGCCTCCTACAATGAGCAGTTCTTC
TRBV28	few	TRBJ2-7	NA	CASSLSSKGVAYEQYF	TGTGCCAGCAGTTTATCGTCAAAGGGGGTCGCCTACGAGCAGTACTTC
TRBV15	many	TRBJ1-3	NA	CATGRSLGNTIYF	TGTGCCACCGGGAGGAGTCTTGGAAACACCATATATTTT
TRBV7-9	NA	TRBJ1-1	NA	CASSLRFRQGEFRDTEVFF	TGTGCCAGCAGCTTAAGGTTTCGGCAGGGAGAGTTCAGGGACACTGAAGTTTTCTTT
TRBV29-1	NA	TRBJ2-1	NA	CSVDAWRASYNEQFF	TGCAGCGTTGACGCTTGGCGGGCCAGCTACAATGAGCAGTTCTTC
TRBV20-1	NA	TRBJ2-3	TRBD2	CSARDDRLAVTDTQYF	TGCAGTGCTAGAGATGATAGACTAGCGGTAACAGATACGCAGTATTTT
TRBV20-1	few	TRBJ1-2	NA	CSARGSLAGLDGYTF	TGCAGTGCTAGGGGGTCCCTTGCGGGGTTGGATGGCTACACCTTC
TRBV5-4	many	TRBJ2-1	NA	CASSPPQGIGYNEQFF	TGTGCCAGCAGCCCCCCTCAAGGTATTGGGTACAATGAGCAGTTCTTC
TRBV12-3/TRBV12-4	NA	TRBJ2-5	NA	CASSPWAGEETQYF	TGTGCCAGCAGTCCTTGGGCAGGGGAAGAGACCCAGTACTTC
TRBV10-3	many	TRBJ1-2	TRBD1	CAIRGTAHYGYTF	TGTGCCATCAGAGGGACAGCGCACTATGGCTACACCTTC
TRBV18	NA	TRBJ2-1	TRBD2	CASSPGTSGRVNEQFF	TGTGCCAGCTCACCCGGGACTAGCGGGAGGGTGAATGAGCAGTTCTTC
TRBV6-5	NA	TRBJ2-7	TRBD2	CASSYGGPGRGAFYEQYF	TGTGCCAGCAGTTACGGTGGACCCGGGCGGGGGGCCTTCTACGAGCAGTACTTC
TRBV20-1	few	TRBJ1-1	NA	CSARDGGRTMNTEAFF	TGCAGTGCTAGAGATGGGGGACGGACTATGAACACTGAAGCTTTCTTT